This record concerns one T cell receptor beta chain sequence. Its antigen is not identified. The junction differs from germline at one of its ends, possibly a read error. The data derive from a study of cytomegalovirus exposure and HLA in healthy donors. Broader study findings: Accurate predictions that matched the HLA-A and HLA-B alleles of most subjects were reportedly made from TCR beta sequences.

It was with 60 Vbeta and 13 Jbeta primers that the PCR ran. The data were produced by immunoSEQ multiplex PCR, yet TCRdb's version contains in-frame clones alone and is incomplete. The table shows over 100,000 clones, with under 85% occurring only once. The germline CDR1 and CDR2 sequences are SGHVS and FQNEAQ. The CDR3 consists of 16 residues. The V and J genes are TRBV7-8 and TRBJ1-1; a weak D match, TRBD1 (6 bases). The receptor was isolated from a man aged 35 to 55 in good health and CMV-seronegative. The sequencing sample was made of PBMCs. DNA of the CDR3: TGTGCCAGCAGCCTTATACAAACAGGGTTGAACGCTGAAGCTTTCTTT. Translating it yields CASSLIQTGLNAEAFF.